This TCR beta chain appears in the sequencing data of a study of regulatory and conventional T cells in RAG deficiency. The study, taken as a whole, reports: Omenn patients showed >85% Treg-Tconv overlap and shorter CDR3 lengths. Treg unique TCR beta sequences were 90 to 100-fold fewer in Omenn syndrome and CID/AS patients than controls.

Profiled with immunoSEQ multiplex PCR; TCRdb holds only in-frame clones, not every one. The sample has more than 5,500 clones, around 82% seen once. Trimming stripped 5 bases from V and 4 bases from J, with 8 bases between. Germline-derived CDR1 and CDR2 are SGHVS and FNYEAQ. The CDR3 contains 12 residues. This clone has a single count. Its antigen is undetermined. This sample was also put to use in a study of regulatory T cells. Turning to that study: The PCR used 52 TRBV and 13 TRBJ primers. Regulatory T cells showed the strongest V-J pair restriction and V/J gene skewing among patient repertoires.

The receptor's source is a human donor in good health. J is TRBJ2-5 and V is TRBV7-6; D ambiguous. Sequencing was performed on CD8+ T cells sorted from blood. Written as DNA, the CDR3 is TGTGCCAGCAGCCTCAGTTTAGAGACCCAGTACTTC. The encoded protein is CASSLSLETQYF.